These 7 T cell receptor beta chains originate from one sample sequenced in a study of T cell responses to AZD1222 COVID-19 vaccine. TCRdb's copy holds only in-frame clones and misses some; the assay was immunoSEQ multiplex PCR. Here the sample spans 150,000 to 200,000 clones, almost 95% being singletons. This sample comprised peripheral blood, obtained on day 0 of AZD1222 vaccination. The receptor set was obtained from an adult in good health.

The V gene is TRBV28, the J gene TRBJ1-5; 9 positions agree with TRBD1. The germline CDR1 and CDR2 sequences are MDHEN and SYDVKM. The CDR3 sequence is 15 residues long. Losses at the gene ends were 8 bases for V and 2 bases for J; bases not matched to a gene: 7. In DNA, the CDR3 is TGTGCCAGCTCAGTTTGGACAGGGGGCAATCAGCCCCAGCATTTT. Its translation: CASSVWTGGNQPQHF. Supplemented by reference TRBV28 and TRBJ1-5, the full variable domain reads DVKVTQSSRYLVKRTGEKVFLECVQDMDHENMFWYRQDPGLGLRLIYFSYDVKMKEKGDIPEGYSVSREKKERFSLILESASTNQTSMYLCASSVWTGGNQPQHFGDGTRLSIL.

This clone showed up just a few times. This chain joins TRBV2 and TRBJ1-1; 8 bases are a match to TRBD1. The V segment lost 6 bases and the J segment 5 bases; nucleotides outside the gene matches: 5. The CDR3 contains 13 residues. CDR1 SNHLY and CDR2 FYNNEI come from the germline V gene. CDR3 in DNA: TGTGCCAGCAGCGGACAGGGAAGTACTGAAGCTTTCTTT. Translating it yields CASSGQGSTEAFF.

V and J are TRBV6-5 and TRBJ1-1; D call uncertain. Germline-derived CDR1 and CDR2 are MNHEY and SVGAGI. The CDR3 consists of 14 residues. V shed 5 bases and J shed 0 bases, with 10 bases lying between them. The chain's CDR3 is CASSRGRMNTEAFF. Written as DNA, the CDR3 is TGTGCCAGCAGTCGTGGGCGGATGAACACTGAAGCTTTCTTT.

This chain links TRBV7-2 with TRBJ1-3; D may be TRBD1 (5 bases). The CDR3 loop spans 14 amino acids. V was pared by 8 bases and J by 7 bases, with 18 bases between. The germline V gene encodes CDR1 SGHTA and CDR2 FQGNSA. The CDR3 sequence is CASAPSTVSNTIYF. The CDR3 DNA reads TGTGCCAGCGCGCCCTCGACAGTCTCGAACACCATATATTTT.

The rearrangement uses TRBV9 and TRBJ2-7, with TRBD1 matching over 7 bases. V was pared by 4 bases and J by 1 base, with 5 bases of the junction left unmatched. The germline CDR1 and CDR2 sequences are SGDLS and YYNGEE. The CDR3 length is 14 residues. The CDR3, as DNA: TGTGCCAGCAGCAACCGGGACAGATCCTACGAGCAGTACTTC. It translates to CASSNRDRSYEQYF.

The chain recombines TRBV11-2 with TRBJ2-5; possible D gene TRBD1, 5 bases. V was shortened by 3 bases and J by 2 bases, with 13 bases between the two germline ends. The CDR3 consists of 15 residues. Germline lookup yields CDR1 SGHAT and CDR2 FQNNGV. This chain's CDR3 is CASSFSTAEQETQYF. The DNA of the CDR3 is TGTGCCAGCAGCTTCTCGACAGCAGAACAAGAGACCCAGTACTTC.

V is TRBV7-9 and J is TRBJ1-5, with a weak D call TRBD1 (5 bases). The V end lost 0 bases, the J end lost 2 bases, and 8 bases lay between the germline ends. The CDR3 runs 15 residues. CDR1 is SEHNR, CDR2 FQNEAQ, per germline (reference sequence). The chain's CDR3 is CASSLAREGNQPQHF. CDR3 nucleotide sequence: TGTGCCAGCAGCTTAGCCAGGGAAGGCAATCAGCCCCAGCATTTT.